A single T cell receptor beta chain is shown here with its context. This specimen comes from a study of T-cell reconstitution after alpha-beta-depleted transplantation in children. Using unique molecular identifiers, the investigators prepared the TCRbeta library. TCRdb re-called the PCR reads with MiXCR, one entry per CDR3 protein. The table lists some 490,000 distinct CDR3 sequences, around 12% of them singletons. Germline CDR1 is ENHRY and CDR2 is SYGVKD. V was clipped by 6 bases and J by 4 bases, with 10 bases between them. The CDR3 is 13 amino acids. The TCR sequence derives from a human donor who donated a stem cell graft to a child with combined immunodeficiency. The chain couples TRBV10-3 to TRBJ1-5, with TRBD1 as a possible D gene (6 bases). The input for sequencing was PBMCs from the stem cell graft donor, taken from the stem cell graft. DNA for the CDR3: TGTGCCATCAGGGCAGGGGATAATCAGCCCCAGCATTTT. Translation gives CAIRAGDNQPQHF.